What follows are 29 T cell receptor beta chains derived from one specimen sequenced in a study of T cell changes during pregnancy in multiple sclerosis. Some clones are missing from TCRdb's copy, which holds only in-frame ones; the method was immunoSEQ multiplex PCR. In the table there are about 54,000 clones, about 91% of which are singletons. The sample in question was peripheral blood, obtained after pregnancy. The origin of the receptors is a female donor in good health, enrolled as a control in a pregnancy study.

This chain connects TRBV27 to TRBJ2-5, with D possibly TRBD1 on 6 matching bases. Trimming shortened V by 8 bases and J by 5 bases, and 12 bases separated the two germline ends. Germline-derived CDR1 and CDR2 are MNHEY and SMNVEV (reference sequence). This CDR3 contains 12 residues. CDR3 sequence (DNA): TGTGCCAGCGATACAGGGTTGGAGACCCAGTACTTC. Its protein is CASDTGLETQYF.

The V gene is TRBV27, the J gene TRBJ1-4; maybe TRBD1 (6 bases). CDR1 and CDR2 from the germline V gene are MNHEY and SMNVEV (reference sequence). The CDR3 runs to 14 residues. Trimming removed 5 bases at V and 0 bases at J, with 7 bases between. The CDR3 DNA sequence: TGTGCCAGCAGTGGACAGCCAACTAATGAAAAACTGTTTTTT. This encodes CASSGQPTNEKLFF.

The chain recombines TRBV6-4 with TRBJ2-2; TRBD1 matches 8 bases. J lost 1 base, V lost 6 bases, and 1 base had no gene match. The CDR3 extends over 14 amino acids. Germline V lookup: CDR1 MRHNA, CDR2 SNTAGT. The CDR3 DNA follows: TGTGCCAGCAGAGGACAGGGGAACACCGGGGAGCTGTTTTTT. It specifies CASRGQGNTGELFF.

The chain is built from TRBV9 and TRBJ2-7; 13 nucleotides align to TRBD2. CDR3 size: 21 residues. J lost 3 bases, V lost 0 bases, and 18 bases had no gene match. Germline V gives CDR1 SGDLS, CDR2 YYNGEE. DNA of the CDR3: TGTGCCAGCAGCGTAGCTTCAGGGTCAACTAGCGGGAGGGTACTGATCTACGAGCAGTACTTC. Amino acids: CASSVASGSTSGRVLIYEQYF. The full variable domain, in which reference TRBV9 and TRBJ2-7 provide the parts outside the CDR3, is DSGVTQTPKHLITATGQRVTLRCSPRSGDLSVYWYQQSLDQGLQFLIQYYNGEERAKGNILERFSAQQFPDLHSELNLSSLELGDSALYFCASSVASGSTSGRVLIYEQYFGPGTRLTVT.

The genes are TRBV21-1 and TRBJ1-1; the tabulated D call, TRBD1, remains unverified against the DNA. TRBV21-1 is a listed pseudogene. The CDR3 has 15 amino acids. The DNA for the CDR3 is TGTGCCAGCAGCAAAGGAGGGCAGGGGGCGACTGAAGCTTTCTTT. Its protein is CASSKGGQGATEAFF.

The genes are TRBV19 and TRBJ1-5; D might be TRBD1 (5 bases). Per the germline V gene, CDR1 is LNHDA and CDR2 is SQIVND (reference sequence). The CDR3 consists of 18 residues. The ends were cut back, 2 bases at V and 0 bases at J, with 17 bases in the middle. The CDR3 is CASSISREALYSNQPQHF. For the CDR3, the DNA is TGTGCCAGTAGTATAAGCAGGGAGGCCCTATATAGCAATCAGCCCCAGCATTTT. Full variable domain (remainder filled in from reference TRBV19 and TRBJ1-5): DGGITQSPKYLFRKEGQNVTLSCEQNLNHDAMYWYRQDPGQGLRLIYYSQIVNDFQKGDIAEGYSVSREKKESFPLTVTSAQKNPTAFYLCASSISREALYSNQPQHFGDGTRLSIL.

This chain links TRBV20-1 with TRBJ1-1; maybe TRBD1 (5 bases). Trimming took off 5 bases at V and 11 bases at J, with 12 bases between the two ends. There are 10 residues in the CDR3. Germline CDR1 is DFQATT and CDR2 is SNEGSKA (reference sequence). CDR3 nucleotides: TGCAGTGCTGAGACAGATTGGGCTTTCTTT. This encodes CSAETDWAFF.

The chain uses TRBV4-3 and TRBJ2-7; TRBD2 matches 10 bases. The ends lost 1 base at V and 2 bases at J; junction bases unmatched: 5. Germline lookup yields CDR1 LGHNA and CDR2 YSLEER. The CDR3 extends over 16 amino acids. CDR3 coding DNA: TGCGCCAGCAGCCAAGGTGGGCTAGCGGGGGCCTACGAGCAGTACTTC. Amino acids: CASSQGGLAGAYEQYF.

The CDR3 nucleotides are TGTGCCACCAGCAGACGGGGACTAGCGGGATCGCGGTCCAATGAGCAGTTCTTC. Amino acids: CATSRRGLAGSRSNEQFF. V gene TRBV15 combines with J gene TRBJ2-1; 13 bases line up with TRBD2. This CDR3 has 18 amino acids. The trim removed 2 bases at V and 6 bases at J, leaving 10 bases unmatched. Germline CDR1 is LNHNV and CDR2 is YYDKDF (reference sequence).

The J gene is TRBJ2-7, the V gene TRBV18; weak D call: TRBD2 (6 bases). Germline V gene data show CDR1 as KGHSH and CDR2 as LQKENI. V lost 1 base and J lost 2, with 12 bases in between. This CDR3 spans 15 amino acids. CDR3: CASSPRPGGAYEQYF. CDR3 sequence (DNA): TGTGCCAGCTCACCACGCCCCGGCGGGGCCTACGAGCAGTACTTC.

This clone occurred once. The chain carries TRBV5-1 and TRBJ1-6; no clear D. The CDR3 sequence is 14 residues long. V lost 0 bases, J lost 5 bases, and 6 bases lay in between. The germline CDR1 and CDR2 sequences are SGHRS and YFSETQ. The CDR3 reads CASSLDGNNSPLHF. For the CDR3, the DNA is TGCGCCAGCAGCTTGGACGGGAATAATTCACCCCTCCACTTT.

This chain uses TRBV6-6 with TRBJ2-5; D ambiguous. The germline V gene has CDR1 MNHNY and CDR2 SVGAGI (reference sequence). The CDR3 runs 11 residues. V lost 6 bases, J lost 4 bases, and 6 bases lay in between. This chain's CDR3 is CASSYRETQYF. The CDR3 coding sequence is TGTGCCAGCAGCTACCGAGAGACCCAGTACTTC.

The chain links TRBV7-6 to TRBJ2-5, with D tentatively TRBD2 (5 bases). Germline loops: CDR1 SGHVS, CDR2 FNYEAQ. The CDR3 has 13 amino acids. The germline V and J ends were trimmed by 1 base and 6 bases, with 9 bases remaining between them. The CDR3, as DNA: TGTGCCAGCAGCTTAGGAGGGTCAAAGACCCAGTACTTC. It is translated as CASSLGGSKTQYF.

The gene calls are TRBV6-4 and TRBJ2-2; 8 positions agree with TRBD2. The CDR3 covers 15 residues. Trimming removed 3 bases from V and 3 bases from J; junction bases left unmatched: 3. From germline, CDR1 is MRHNA and CDR2 SNTAGT. CDR3 sequence reads: CASSELAGHTGELFF. The CDR3 DNA follows: TGTGCCAGCAGTGAGCTAGCGGGCCACACCGGGGAGCTGTTTTTT.

The V call is TRBV5-8, the J call TRBJ1-1; no clear D. CDR3 length: 12 amino acids. V was trimmed by 4 bases and J by 6 bases, leaving 10 bases between them. The germline V gene has CDR1 SGHTS and CDR2 YDEGEE. The CDR3 DNA sequence: TGTGCCAGCAGCCTGGATCGGTCTGAAGCTTTCTTT. Translating gives CASSLDRSEAFF.

The V and J genes are TRBV7-8 and TRBJ1-3; D remains unclear. V lost 0 bases, J lost 1 base, and 10 bases lay in between. CDR1 is SGHVS and CDR2 is FQNEAQ in the germline V gene. CDR3 length: 16 amino acids. The CDR3 DNA reads TGTGCCAGCAGCTTAGCGATGCCGAGGTCTGGAAACACCATATATTTT. It encodes CASSLAMPRSGNTIYF. The variable domain in full, with the rest retrieved from reference TRBV7-8 and TRBJ1-3, is GAGVSQSPRYKVAKRGQDVALRCDPISGHVSLFWYQQALGQGPEFLTYFQNEAQLDKSGLPSDRFFAERPEGSVSTLKIQRTQQEDSAVYLCASSLAMPRSGNTIYFGEGSWLTVV.

In nucleotides, the CDR3 is TGTGCCAGCAGCATCACTCAACGGCTGGGCGATGAGCAGTTCTTC. Translated: CASSITQRLGDEQFF. The rearrangement uses TRBV7-9 and TRBJ2-1; D unclear. From germline, CDR1 is SEHNR and CDR2 FQNEAQ (reference sequence). Trimming removed 5 bases at V and 8 bases at J, with 19 bases between. This CDR3 has 15 residues. The full variable domain, its missing parts supplied by reference TRBV7-9 and TRBJ2-1, is DTGVSQNPRHKITKRGQNVTFRCDPISEHNRLYWYRQTLGQGPEFLTYFQNEAQLEKSRLLSDRFSAERPKGSFSTLEIQRTEQGDSAMYLCASSITQRLGDEQFFGPGTRLTVL.

The chain recombines TRBV18 with TRBJ2-7; no reliable D call. CDR1 is KGHSH, CDR2 LQKENI, per germline. The CDR3 loop spans 11 amino acids. V was cut by 6 bases and J by 7 bases, with 10 bases left in between. The CDR3 DNA sequence: TGTGCCAGCTCGGCCACGACAGAGCAGTACTTC. Its translation is CASSATTEQYF.

The chain has TRBV4-3 and TRBJ2-7; D gene unclear. Trimming removed 1 base at V and 3 bases at J, with 13 bases between. CDR1 and CDR2 (germline): LGHNA, YSLEER. This CDR3 is built from 15 residues. CDR3 bases: TGCGCCAGCAGCCAAGGCAGGTATTTAGACTACGAGCAGTACTTC. This encodes CASSQGRYLDYEQYF.

This clone occurred once. The chain combines TRBV6-5 with TRBJ1-2, with 7 positions matching TRBD1. Germline CDR1 is MNHEY and CDR2 is SVGAGI. Losses at the gene ends were 5 bases for V and 0 bases for J; bases not matched to a gene: 3. CDR3 length equals 14 residues. CDR3 loop: CASSRGQPNYGYTF. Written as DNA, the CDR3 is TGTGCCAGCAGTAGGGGACAGCCTAACTATGGCTACACCTTC.

This rearrangement joins TRBV29-1 to TRBJ1-4; 9 bases fit TRBD1. This CDR3 has 15 amino acids. The V gene end was trimmed by 4 bases and the J gene end by 8 bases; junction bases not matched to a gene: 11. CDR1 and CDR2 from the germline V gene are SQVTM and ANQGSEA. CDR3 sequence (DNA): TGCAGCGTTGGGGACAGGGTTAGTTCCTCCGAAAAACTGTTTTTT. Amino acid sequence: CSVGDRVSSSEKLFF.

This CDR3 is CASSSLAGGHPTDTQYF. The CDR3 DNA is TGTGCCAGCAGCTCACTAGCGGGGGGGCACCCCACAGATACGCAGTATTTT. The rearrangement links TRBV7-9 to TRBJ2-3; TRBD2 matches 13 bases. The CDR3 contains 17 residues. The trim removed 4 bases at V and 2 bases at J, leaving 6 bases unmatched. Germline V gene sequence: CDR1 SEHNR, CDR2 FQNEAQ (reference sequence).

V and J are TRBV7-2 and TRBJ1-6; D is perhaps TRBD1 (5 bases). Between the trimmed V and J ends, which lost 0 bases and 7 bases, there was a span of 16 bases. Germline CDR1 reads SGHTA; CDR2 reads FQGNSA. CDR3 size: 17 residues. The CDR3 coding sequence is TGTGCCAGCAGCTTAGCGGGATCTACAGGCGGAAATTCACCCCTCCACTTT. Residues: CASSLAGSTGGNSPLHF.

CDR3 DNA sequence: TGCGCCAGCAGTTCAACTAGCGGGGGCACAGATACGCAGTATTTT. It yields the protein CASSSTSGGTDTQYF. The chain couples TRBV5-1 to TRBJ2-3, with 10 positions matching TRBD2. V shed 5 bases and J 1 base; nucleotides not matched to a gene: 4. There are 15 residues in the CDR3. Germline lookup yields CDR1 SGHRS and CDR2 YFSETQ.

As to this clone: Additional DNA sequences in this sample encode the identical CDR3. The genes are TRBV28 and TRBJ2-7; maybe TRBD1 (5 bases). Germline CDR1 and CDR2: MDHEN and SYDVKM. The ends were cut back, 3 bases at V and 2 bases at J, with 11 bases in the middle. The CDR3 runs 14 residues. The CDR3 DNA is TGTGCCAGCAGTTTGGGGCAGGGCCCCTACGAGCAGTACTTC. It encodes CASSLGQGPYEQYF.

This clone was observed a few times. V usage is TRBV30 and J usage is TRBJ1-1; 8 nucleotides align to TRBD1. This CDR3 is 18 amino acids long. Germline V gene sequence: CDR1 GTSNPN, CDR2 SVGIG (reference sequence). V dropped 1 base and J dropped 0; count of bases not matched to a gene: 13. CDR3 amino acids: CAWSADRGQTNLNTEAFF. The CDR3, as DNA: TGTGCCTGGAGTGCCGACAGGGGCCAAACAAATCTGAACACTGAAGCTTTCTTT.

V and J are TRBV28 and TRBJ1-1; D remains unclear. The V end was cut by 2 bases, the J end by 4 bases, with 8 bases between. The germline CDR1 and CDR2 sequences are MDHEN and SYDVKM. The CDR3 covers 13 residues. The CDR3 coding sequence is TGTGCCAGCAGTTTAGTGGGGAGCACTGAAGCTTTCTTT. Amino acids: CASSLVGSTEAFF. Drawing the rest from reference TRBV28 and TRBJ1-1, the complete variable domain is DVKVTQSSRYLVKRTGEKVFLECVQDMDHENMFWYRQDPGLGLRLIYFSYDVKMKEKGDIPEGYSVSREKKERFSLILESASTNQTSMYLCASSLVGSTEAFFGQGTRLTVV.

This clone was recorded once. V and J are TRBV19 and TRBJ1-2; a weak D match, TRBD1 (6 bases). The CDR3 consists of 15 residues. Trimming pared 6 bases from V and 8 bases from J, leaving 22 bases between. CDR1 LNHDA and CDR2 SQIVND come from the germline V gene (reference sequence). The CDR3 DNA reads TGTGCCAGTAGCTCTTTTGTCGGCAGGGGAAACGGCTACACCTTC. It encodes CASSSFVGRGNGYTF.

This rearrangement joins TRBV7-2 to TRBJ1-3; the D gene is possibly TRBD1 (6 bases). This CDR3 has 14 residues. The germline V and J ends were trimmed by 3 bases and 2 bases, with 8 bases remaining between them. CDR1 and CDR2 from the germline V gene are SGHTA and FQGNSA. CDR3 DNA sequence: TGTGCCAGCAGCTTCGACAGGACTGGAAACACCATATATTTT. Protein sequence: CASSFDRTGNTIYF.